The source of this T cell receptor (beta chain) is a study of a mutant IDH1 vaccine in newly diagnosed glioma. The repertoire was sequenced with immunoSEQ multiplex PCR; TCRdb's copy has only in-frame clones and lacks some. The top ten hold less than 7% of the sample, which has roughly 120,000 clones, roughly 77% seen once. The time point is: week 11, during vaccination. Vaccine doses each comprised 300 ug of mutant IDH1 20-mer peptide, with topical imiquimod. New astrocytomas of WHO grade 3 or 4 that were IDH1-mutant and ATRX-lost were found in the donors. CDR1 and CDR2 (germline): LNHDA, SQIVND (reference sequence). Trimming took off 2 bases at V and 6 bases at J, with 7 bases between the two ends. The CDR3 is 13 amino acids. Note on this clone: The antigen is not known.

This rearrangement joins TRBV19 to TRBJ2-2; perhaps TRBD2 as D (5 bases). The sequences come from PBMCs, collected from a glioma patient whose treatment included an IDH1 peptide vaccine. The sequence was obtained from a man aged 35 to 55 with glioma. CDR3 bases: TGTGCCAGTAGTATAACAGCGGCCGGGGAGCTGTTTTTT. Protein sequence: CASSITAAGELFF.